The clone carrying this T cell receptor (beta chain) was seen just once. Assay: immunoSEQ multiplex PCR; the TCRdb copy retains only in-frame clones and omits some. The sample contains over 80,000 clones, 86% of which appear only once. This sample is drawn from a study of OX40 agonist ivuxolimab in advanced cancers. At the level of the study: The patients got ivuxolimab, which is an agonistic anti-OX40 (CD134) antibody. At 0.01 to 10 mg/kg, ivuxolimab was administered intravenously to patients every 2 weeks. Males comprised 70% to 85% of the group, whose mean age was approximately 62 years (range roughly 20 to 90).

Germline CDR1 is MGHDK and CDR2 is SYGVNS. The CDR3 runs 16 residues. The trim removed 3 bases at V and 1 base at J, leaving 6 bases unmatched. Researchers took blood at baseline, on cycle 4 day 1, and on cycle 7 day 1. The TCR sequence derives from an adult with an advanced solid tumor such as melanoma, head and neck, liver or kidney cancer. The V call is TRBV25-1, the J call TRBJ2-3; the match to TRBD2 covers 8 bases. This specimen consisted of CD4+ or CD8+ T cells sorted from blood, obtained in a trial of the OX40 agonist ivuxolimab. CDR3 nucleotides: TGTGCCAGCAGTGACCCTAGCGGGTCTGGCACAGATACGCAGTATTTT. It translates to CASSDPSGSGTDTQYF.